This TCR beta chain was captured by sequencing in a study of T cells in Graves' hyperthyroidism and ophthalmopathy (dated by TCRdb to the late 2010s). Turning to the overall study: Peripheral blood was sampled at the time of initial diagnosis, prior to any treatment. A discovery cohort of around 98 patients, about 40 with Graves' ophthalmopathy and approximately 57 with stable Graves' hyperthyroidism, was used to find distinguishing TCR V-J signatures. Prospective prediction of ophthalmopathy was tested in an independent validation cohort consisting of under 20 hyperthyroidism patients and 15 to 17 patients who later progressed to ophthalmopathy. The 100 discovery patients were randomly split 7:3 into training and test sets. In over five Graves' hyperthyroidism patients, the study also compared T-cell repertoires from thyroid tissue with T-cell repertoires from blood. Once sampling was done, hyperthyroidism patients were given methimazole at a starting dose of 30 mg daily, whereas ophthalmopathy patients were given high-dose intravenous methylprednisolone. The paper describes TCR Vbeta CDR3 sequencing of 140 or so peripheral blood samples, made up of some 40 ophthalmopathy patients, some 80 hyperthyroidism patients and 17 progressor patients.

Overall results and qualifications from the work: Most expanded thyroid clonotypes (frequency above 0.001) were also detected in blood, a finding suggesting that blood repertoires may reflect thyroid immune responses. A 13 V-J signature model separated ophthalmopathy from stable hyperthyroidism, with over 85% sensitivity and 81% to 82% specificity in cross-validation and 80%/75% in testing. No statistical method was used to fix the sample size in advance, and group allocation was not hidden from the investigators. In validation, progression to ophthalmopathy was predicted by the model with roughly 69% sensitivity and 72% to 85% specificity, a median of about 6.4 months before onset.

This clonotype was detected ten times or more. The target of this receptor is not known. No base-level quality is on record; no much larger clone is a single base apart. The CDR3, from cysteine to phenylalanine, totals 18 residues. The sequence is cut down to CDR3 DNA, 54 bases in frame from base 1. CDR1 and CDR2 (SGHDT, YYEEEE) derive from the germline V gene. V has 3 bases trimmed and J has 5 bases trimmed; junction bases matching no gene number 14. Amplification of TCR beta CDR3 regions was carried out from RNA transcripts. The TCR CDR3 was subjected to a first round of RT-PCR using the HTBI primer set and the Qiagen OneStep RT-PCR kit. A second multiplex PCR round built the libraries, followed by size selection and purification. The libraries were sequenced on an Illumina HiSeq2000 using paired-end 100 bp reads. The published analysis was carried out like this. Raw data were processed with SOAPnuke, discarding reads with adapters, uncalled bases, mean Phred below 15, or no exact constant-primer or identifier match. High-quality paired reads were merged using COPE v1.2.5, and each unique nucleotide sequence was defined as a clonotype. MiTCR v1.1 was used to align the clonotypes against IMGT TRBV, TRBD and TRBJ reference segments. The analysis included only V-J combinations with a frequency above 0.0001, which together covered 99.2% of the repertoires. The TCS score was defined as the ratio of F50 (clonal expansion) to E x V (chaos), calculated using BLOSUM62-based TCRdist between CDR3 peptides within each V-J. Welch's t-statistics and random forest reduced roughly 530 V-J features to fewer than 15, which were used in a naive Bayes classifier (R e1071). In TCRdb, the public reads were trimmed at Q25 with fastp and aligned with MiXCR, with productive beta chains retained. Here each entry gathers all rows of one CDR3 protein and keeps the most common genes and DNA. The authors' filters were not applied to this entry. For this sample there are approximately 420,000 distinct CDR3 sequences; approximately 15% appear just once. Approximately 5.3% of the sample is held by the ten biggest clonotypes.

Stable Graves' hyperthyroidism was defined as no progression to ophthalmopathy during 18 months of follow-up. The hyperthyroidism patients were between 18 and 65 years old and newly diagnosed, with a disease duration of less than 2 months. The study excluded patients with uncontrolled infections, other autoimmune diseases, pregnancy or lactation. Diagnoses relied on clinical symptoms, serum thyroxine and TRAb, thyroid ultrasound and orbital computed tomography. Ficoll-Paque density gradient centrifugation was used to isolate PBMCs from about 10 ml of fresh peripheral blood. Total RNA was extracted using Trizol reagent, and RNA quality was assessed on an Agilent 2100 Bioanalyzer.

Sequenced material: blood. The clonotype was recovered from a woman under 30 with Graves' hyperthyroidism. Recombination joined TRBV5-6 with TRBJ2-1; a stretch of 10 junction bases matches TRBD2. CDR3 loop: CASSSWASGRANDNEQFF. The base sequence is TGTGCCAGCAGCTCCTGGGCCAGCGGGAGGGCTAATGACAATGAGCAGTTCTTC.